This is a list of T cell receptor beta chains from one sample in a study of T cell responses to AZD1222 COVID-19 vaccine. TCRdb keeps only in-frame clones here, not all; method: immunoSEQ multiplex PCR. The sample lists about 180,000 clones, less than 90% occurring once. The sequencing here drew on peripheral blood, taken on day 0 of AZD1222 vaccination. All receptors derive from an adult in good health. The CDR3 runs from the conserved cysteine through the conserved F or W. A D gene is named only where the DNA matches it firmly. Not every row has a clone size; where given, it reads once, few, many or a size class.

. | . | TRBJ1-5 | TRBV7-2 | CASSQRSTSNQPQHF | TGTGCCAGCAGCCAGCGATCGACGAGCAATCAGCCCCAGCATTTT
. | . | TRBJ1-4 | TRBV9 | CASSPQGGLANEKLFF | TGTGCCAGCAGCCCTCAAGGGGGGCTAGCTAATGAAAAACTGTTTTTT
. | . | TRBJ1-1 | TRBV9 | CASSASVSYPTEAFF | TGTGCCAGCAGCGCCTCGGTGAGTTACCCCACTGAAGCTTTCTTT
TRBD1 | . | TRBJ1-5 | TRBV28 | CASRPGTGNQPQHF | TGTGCCAGCAGACCTGGGACAGGCAATCAGCCCCAGCATTTT
. | . | TRBJ2-7 | TRBV9 | CASSVSSTAYEQYF | TGTGCCAGCAGCGTTAGCTCCACGGCCTACGAGCAGTACTTC
. | . | TRBJ1-6 | TRBV28 | CASSYRKNSPLHF | TGTGCCAGCAGTTACCGGAAGAATTCACCCCTCCACTTT
. | . | TRBJ1-6 | TRBV6-5 | CASATGTFFSPLHF | TGTGCCAGCGCCACCGGGACATTTTTTTCACCCCTCCACTTT
. | . | TRBJ2-4 | TRBV11-2 | CASSKTGAKNIQYF | TGTGCCAGCAGCAAAACAGGGGCCAAAAACATTCAGTACTTC
. | . | TRBJ2-2 | TRBV4-2 | CATKPRDSGTGELFF | TGTGCCACCAAACCGAGGGATTCAGGGACCGGGGAGCTGTTTTTT
. | once | TRBJ2-1 | TRBV5-4 | CASRARGQGYNEQFF | TGTGCCAGCAGAGCACGGGGACAAGGCTACAATGAGCAGTTCTTC
. | . | TRBJ2-7 | TRBV11-2 | CASSNRDPRHEQYF | TGTGCCAGCAGCAACCGGGACCCAAGACACGAGCAGTACTTC
. | . | TRBJ1-4 | TRBV5-4 | CASSLDQWPEKLFF | TGTGCCAGCAGCTTGGATCAGTGGCCTGAAAAACTGTTTTTT
. | . | TRBJ1-5 | TRBV10-3 | CAISEARGQPQHF | TGTGCCATCAGTGAGGCCAGGGGCCAGCCCCAGCATTTT
TRBD2 | . | TRBJ2-6 | TRBV4-2 | CASSPSTSGGGSGANVLTF | TGTGCCAGCAGCCCATCGACTAGCGGAGGGGGCTCTGGGGCCAACGTCCTGACTTTC
. | . | TRBJ1-1 | TRBV6-4 | CASSGGGTEAFF | TGTGCCAGCAGTGGGGGGGGCACTGAAGCTTTCTTT
. | . | TRBJ1-6 | TRBV5-4 | CASSLDAGTNSPLHF | TGTGCCAGCAGCTTGGATGCAGGGACTAATTCACCCCTCCACTTT
. | . | TRBJ1-5 | TRBV18 | CASSPARGGQPQHF | TGTGCCAGCTCACCAGCGAGGGGCGGTCAGCCCCAGCATTTT
. | . | TRBJ1-2 | TRBV18 | CASSLSGRDYGYTF | TGTGCCAGCTCACTCTCAGGGCGCGACTATGGCTACACCTTC
. | . | TRBJ1-6 | TRBV7-2 | CASSPPTGDNSPLHF | TGTGCCAGCAGCCCACCTACAGGAGATAATTCACCCCTCCACTTT
TRBD1 | . | TRBJ1-2 | TRBV6-6 | CATAQGGDYGYTF | TGTGCCACCGCGCAGGGGGGAGACTATGGCTACACCTTC
. | . | TRBJ2-7 | TRBV7-9 | CASSQDTSPHF | TGTGCCAGCAGCCAGGACACGAGCCCACACTTC
. | many | TRBJ2-1 | TRBV2 | CASSEVASKVDEQFF | TGTGCCAGCAGTGAAGTGGCTAGCAAGGTCGATGAGCAGTTCTTC
TRBD2 | . | TRBJ2-2 | TRBV19 | CASTLAGVPGELFF | TGTGCCAGTACACTAGCGGGAGTCCCCGGGGAGCTGTTTTTT
. | . | TRBJ1-1 | TRBV20-1 | CSLPRAEAFF | TGCAGTCTACCCCGGGCTGAAGCTTTCTTT
. | once | TRBJ1-5 | TRBV6-1 | CASSEGRGQPQHF | TGTGCCAGCAGTGAAGGGCGGGGACAGCCCCAGCATTTT
. | . | TRBJ1-5 | TRBV5-6 | CASSNGATYQPQHF | TGTGCCAGCAGCAACGGAGCGACCTATCAGCCCCAGCATTTT
. | . | TRBJ1-1 | TRBV2 | CASSYIDEGRTEAFF | TGTGCCAGCAGCTACATCGATGAGGGGCGCACTGAAGCTTTCTTT
. | . | TRBJ1-3 | TRBV7-6 | CASSLSEVSSGNTIYF | TGTGCCAGCAGCTTGAGTGAGGTCAGCTCTGGAAACACCATATATTTT
. | . | TRBJ2-5 | TRBV5-5 | CASSRTGGETQYF | TGTGCCAGCAGCCGGACCGGGGGAGAGACCCAGTACTTC
. | . | TRBJ1-6 | TRBV6-2/TRBV6-3 | CASSLNNLSSYNSPLHF | TGTGCCAGCAGTTTGAACAACCTGAGCTCCTATAATTCACCCCTCCACTTT
TRBD1 | . | TRBJ2-1 | TRBV11-2 | CASSQDRGLLDEQFF | TGTGCCAGCAGCCAAGACAGGGGGCTTCTTGATGAGCAGTTCTTC
. | . | TRBJ1-2 | TRBV10-3 | CAISESTGNYGYTF | TGTGCCATCAGTGAGTCGACTGGTAACTATGGCTACACCTTC
. | . | TRBJ1-5 | TRBV5-6 | CASSLSGFGSNQPQHF | TGTGCCAGCAGCTTGTCAGGGTTTGGGAGCAATCAGCCCCAGCATTTT
. | . | TRBJ2-3 | TRBV9 | CASSEGGGYTQYF | TGTGCCAGCAGCGAGGGCGGAGGATATACGCAGTATTTT
. | once | TRBJ1-6 | TRBV11-2 | CASSPDRNSPLHF | TGTGCCAGCAGCCCAGACAGAAATTCACCCCTCCACTTT
. | . | TRBJ2-5 | TRBV28 | CASSRTEGQETQYF | TGTGCCAGCAGTCGGACCGAAGGCCAAGAGACCCAGTACTTC
TRBD2 | few | TRBJ2-7 | TRBV19 | CASSIGTSGTYEQYF | TGTGCCAGTAGTATAGGGACTAGCGGTACCTACGAGCAGTACTTC
TRBD1 | . | TRBJ1-5 | TRBV28 | CASSFPDRGYQPQHF | TGTGCCAGCAGTTTCCCGGACAGGGGATATCAGCCCCAGCATTTT
. | . | TRBJ2-7 | TRBV6-2/TRBV6-3 | CASSHRTDGYEQYF | TGTGCCAGCAGTCACAGGACAGATGGGTACGAGCAGTACTTC
. | . | TRBJ1-1 | TRBV2 | CASSVRSDTEAFF | TGTGCCAGCAGTGTAAGGTCGGACACTGAAGCTTTCTTT
. | . | TRBJ2-1 | TRBV5-1 | CASSPWQDVEQFF | TGCGCCAGCAGCCCGTGGCAGGATGTTGAGCAGTTCTTC
TRBD2 | . | TRBJ2-3 | TRBV28 | CASRSGTSAAHTQYF | TGTGCCAGCAGGTCCGGGACTAGCGCTGCTCATACGCAGTATTTT
. | . | TRBJ2-3 | TRBV3-1/TRBV3-2 | CASSRTNNGWRYF | TGTGCCAGCAGCCGTACCAATAACGGTTGGAGGTATTTT
. | . | TRBJ2-1 | TRBV6-5 | CASRDPAYHNEQFF | TGTGCCAGCAGGGACCCGGCTTACCACAATGAGCAGTTCTTC
. | . | TRBJ1-2 | TRBV18 | CASSKGGDYGYTF | TGTGCCAGCTCTAAAGGGGGTGACTATGGCTACACCTTC
. | . | TRBJ2-3 | TRBV30 | CAWSTGTDTQYF | TGTGCCTGGAGTACCGGCACAGATACGCAGTATTTT
. | few | TRBJ1-5 | TRBV28 | CASTLSLGGNQPQHF | TGTGCCAGCACCCTATCTCTCGGGGGCAATCAGCCCCAGCATTTT
. | . | TRBJ1-4 | TRBV7-9 | CASSWDPEEKLFF | TGTGCCAGCAGCTGGGACCCAGAGGAAAAACTGTTTTTT
TRBD2 | . | TRBJ2-1 | TRBV6-5 | CASSPLAGGFNEQFF | TGTGCCAGCAGCCCCCTAGCGGGGGGCTTCAATGAGCAGTTCTTC
. | . | TRBJ1-3 | TRBV6-2/TRBV6-3 | CASSLLSMDSGNTIYF | TGTGCCAGCAGTTTGTTATCAATGGACTCTGGAAACACCATATATTTT
TRBD1 | . | TRBJ2-5 | TRBV24-1 | CATSGWTGGPVQETQYF | TGTGCCACCAGTGGTTGGACAGGGGGTCCTGTCCAAGAGACCCAGTACTTC
. | . | TRBJ2-2 | TRBV5-1 | CASSLTHRINTGELFF | TGCGCCAGCAGCTTGACACACAGAATCAACACCGGGGAGCTGTTTTTT
. | . | TRBJ1-2 | TRBV29-1 | CSVVQANYGYTF | TGCAGCGTTGTCCAGGCTAACTATGGCTACACCTTC
. | . | TRBJ1-1 | TRBV30 | CAWSVIYPGEGVNTEAFF | TGTGCCTGGAGTGTAATTTACCCCGGTGAAGGGGTGAACACTGAAGCTTTCTTT